This is a list of T cell receptor beta chains from one sample in a study of technical replicates of blood from four donors. This table comes from immunoSEQ multiplex PCR, and its TCRdb copy is limited to in-frame clones, with some not included. Of under 95,000 clones in the sample, roughly 98% were seen once. The sequenced sample was T cells isolated from PBMCs. Receptor source: a human donor in good health. Both conserved end residues are part of each CDR3. The order of the fields is J gene, V gene, clone size, D gene, CDR3 DNA, CDR3 protein. D genes are given only for firm matches. The size field is filled for only some rows; it gives once, few, many or a size class.

j_call: TRBJ2-5; v_call: TRBV13; clone_size: .; d_call: TRBD1; cdr3_nt: TGTGCCAGCAGACGGGACAGGGGAAAAGAGACCCAGTACTTC; cdr3_aa: CASRRDRGKETQYF
j_call: TRBJ2-5; v_call: TRBV6-6; clone_size: .; d_call: TRBD1; cdr3_nt: TGTGCCAGCATCAAGGGACAGGGGAACCAAGAGACCCAGTACTTC; cdr3_aa: CASIKGQGNQETQYF
j_call: TRBJ1-2; v_call: TRBV9; clone_size: .; d_call: .; cdr3_nt: TGTGCCAGCAGCGCGGGGGGCAGGGAAGGTTATGGCTACACCTTC; cdr3_aa: CASSAGGREGYGYTF
j_call: TRBJ1-4; v_call: TRBV7-9; clone_size: .; d_call: TRBD1; cdr3_nt: TGTGCCAGCAGCTCACCTGGCGGGACAGGGAAATTTGCTAATGAAAAACTGTTTTTT; cdr3_aa: CASSSPGGTGKFANEKLFF
j_call: TRBJ1-1; v_call: TRBV11-3; clone_size: .; d_call: TRBD1; cdr3_nt: TGTGCCAGCCAGGGGGCAGAGACTGAAGCTTTCTTT; cdr3_aa: CASQGAETEAFF
j_call: TRBJ2-3; v_call: TRBV11-1; clone_size: once; d_call: .; cdr3_nt: TGTGCCAGCATGTCATTGCGCGCAGATACGCAGTATTTT; cdr3_aa: CASMSLRADTQYF
j_call: TRBJ2-1; v_call: TRBV7-8; clone_size: .; d_call: TRBD2; cdr3_nt: TGTGCCAGCAGCTTAAGGCCGGGACTAGCGGCGGGGGGGAATGAGCAGTTCTTC; cdr3_aa: CASSLRPGLAAGGNEQFF
j_call: TRBJ2-3; v_call: TRBV6-4; clone_size: .; d_call: .; cdr3_nt: TGTGCCAGCAGTGTCGCCGCAGGGGGCACAGATACGCAGTATTTT; cdr3_aa: CASSVAAGGTDTQYF
j_call: TRBJ1-5; v_call: TRBV30; clone_size: .; d_call: TRBD1; cdr3_nt: TGTGCCTGGAGTTGGCGGGACAGGGGGGATCAGCCCCAGCATTTT; cdr3_aa: CAWSWRDRGDQPQHF
j_call: TRBJ1-5; v_call: TRBV2; clone_size: .; d_call: TRBD1; cdr3_nt: TGTGCCAGCAAGGCGACAGGGGGCAGGGGCAATCAGCCCCAGCATTTT; cdr3_aa: CASKATGGRGNQPQHF
j_call: TRBJ1-2; v_call: TRBV9; clone_size: .; d_call: .; cdr3_nt: TGTGCCAGCAGCGTGGAGAAATCCTTC; cdr3_aa: CASSVEKSF
j_call: TRBJ1-5; v_call: TRBV27; clone_size: once; d_call: .; cdr3_nt: TGTGCCAGCAGTTTAGGCGGACAGCCCCAGCATTTT; cdr3_aa: CASSLGGQPQHF
j_call: TRBJ1-6; v_call: TRBV4-1; clone_size: once; d_call: .; cdr3_nt: TGCGCCAGCAGACAGGACAGTAATTCACCCCTCCACTTT; cdr3_aa: CASRQDSNSPLHF
j_call: TRBJ2-2; v_call: TRBV19; clone_size: .; d_call: .; cdr3_nt: TGTGCCAGTTCTATCCAGCGGGTCGACACCGGGGAGCTGTTTTTT; cdr3_aa: CASSIQRVDTGELFF
j_call: TRBJ1-3; v_call: TRBV6-1; clone_size: .; d_call: TRBD1; cdr3_nt: TGTGCCAGCCGACAGGGTTCTTCTGGAAACACCATATATTTT; cdr3_aa: CASRQGSSGNTIYF
j_call: TRBJ2-3; v_call: TRBV5-4; clone_size: .; d_call: TRBD1; cdr3_nt: TGTGCCAGCAGCAATCGACAGGGTTGGGACACAGATACGCAGTATTTT; cdr3_aa: CASSNRQGWDTDTQYF
j_call: TRBJ2-2; v_call: TRBV5-1; clone_size: once; d_call: .; cdr3_nt: TGCGCCAGCAGGCCCGGGGGTTCGGCCGGGGAGCTGTTTTTT; cdr3_aa: CASRPGGSAGELFF
j_call: TRBJ1-5; v_call: TRBV19; clone_size: once; d_call: .; cdr3_nt: TGTGCCAGTAGTCTCCGGGGTCAGCCCCAGCATTTT; cdr3_aa: CASSLRGQPQHF
j_call: TRBJ2-3; v_call: TRBV5-1; clone_size: .; d_call: TRBD2; cdr3_nt: TGCGCCAGCAGCTTAAGACTAGCGGGAACCACAGATACGCAGTATTTT; cdr3_aa: CASSLRLAGTTDTQYF
j_call: TRBJ1-1; v_call: TRBV9; clone_size: .; d_call: .; cdr3_nt: TGTGCCAGCAGCGCCCGGGTCTCGGACACTGAAGCTTTCTTT; cdr3_aa: CASSARVSDTEAFF
j_call: TRBJ1-5; v_call: TRBV19; clone_size: .; d_call: TRBD1; cdr3_nt: TGTGCCAGTAGTCCGGGCAGGGGGGCCCATCAGCCCCAGCATTTT; cdr3_aa: CASSPGRGAHQPQHF
j_call: TRBJ2-2; v_call: TRBV7-3; clone_size: .; d_call: TRBD1; cdr3_nt: TGTGCCAGCAGCAGTACAGGGGCCACCGGGGAGCTGTTTTTT; cdr3_aa: CASSSTGATGELFF
j_call: TRBJ2-5; v_call: TRBV6-1; clone_size: .; d_call: TRBD2; cdr3_nt: TGTGCCAGCAAGGGACTAGCGGGTCCCCAAGAGACCCAGTACTTC; cdr3_aa: CASKGLAGPQETQYF
j_call: TRBJ2-3; v_call: TRBV9; clone_size: .; d_call: .; cdr3_nt: TGTGCCAGCAGCGCCCGACGGGGGATGAATACGCAGTATTTT; cdr3_aa: CASSARRGMNTQYF
j_call: TRBJ1-5; v_call: TRBV30; clone_size: .; d_call: .; cdr3_nt: TGTGCCTGGGACCTACAGTTTGGCTTAAATCAGCCCCAGCATTTT; cdr3_aa: CAWDLQFGLNQPQHF
j_call: TRBJ2-7; v_call: TRBV5-4; clone_size: once; d_call: TRBD1; cdr3_nt: TGTGCCAGCAGCTTGGGGACAGGCGATTCGGACGAGCAGTACTTC; cdr3_aa: CASSLGTGDSDEQYF
j_call: TRBJ1-1; v_call: TRBV5-8; clone_size: .; d_call: TRBD1; cdr3_nt: TGTGCCAGCAGCCTTAGACAGGGCGACGGAGACACTGAAGCTTTCTTT; cdr3_aa: CASSLRQGDGDTEAFF